The clone carrying this T cell receptor (beta chain) was detected only a few times. CDR3 length equals 14 residues. Germline assignment: CDR1 SNHLY and CDR2 FYNNEI. With 8 bases removed from V and 4 bases from J, the gap between germline ends came to 17 bases. These data are taken from a study of CD8 T cells in ankylosing spondylitis. One entry per CDR3 protein, called by TCRdb with MiXCR from the 5' RACE reads. The sample consists of fewer than 250,000 distinct CDR3 sequences, over 9.5% of them appearing once. The chain couples TRBV2 to TRBJ1-1, with D maybe TRBD1 (6 bases). The TCR originated in a male donor with ankylosing spondylitis or in good health (not recorded which). Sequenced material: blood, either unsorted or a sorted T cell fraction (not recorded which). CDR3 loop: CASGRFGTSTEAFF. CDR3 nucleotide sequence: TGTGCCAGCGGCCGATTCGGGACATCCACTGAAGCTTTCTTT.